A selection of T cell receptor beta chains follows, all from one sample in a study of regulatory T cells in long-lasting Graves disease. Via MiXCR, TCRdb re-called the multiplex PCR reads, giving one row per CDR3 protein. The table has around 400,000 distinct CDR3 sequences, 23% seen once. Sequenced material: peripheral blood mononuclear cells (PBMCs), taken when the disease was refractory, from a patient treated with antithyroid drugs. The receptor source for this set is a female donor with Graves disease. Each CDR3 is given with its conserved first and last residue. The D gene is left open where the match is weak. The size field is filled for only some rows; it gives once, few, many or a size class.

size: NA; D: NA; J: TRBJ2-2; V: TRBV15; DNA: TGTGCCACCAGCGGCGGGGAGGCGGACACCGGGGAGCTGTTTTTT; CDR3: CATSGGEADTGELFF
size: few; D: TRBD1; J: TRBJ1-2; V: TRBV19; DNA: TGTGCCAGTAGTCGACAGGGGTCCAACTATGGCTACACCTTC; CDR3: CASSRQGSNYGYTF
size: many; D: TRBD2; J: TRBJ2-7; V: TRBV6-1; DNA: TGTGCCAGCAGGAGAAAAAGCGGGAGGGCCGTAAGCGAGCAGTACTTC; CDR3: CASRRKSGRAVSEQYF
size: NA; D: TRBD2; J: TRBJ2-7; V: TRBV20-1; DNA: TGCAGTGCTAGTATAGCGGGAGGGCCGCGGAATAGCGAGCAGTACTTC; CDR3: CSASIAGGPRNSEQYF
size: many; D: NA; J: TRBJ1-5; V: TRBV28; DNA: TGTGCCAGCAGTTCCCCCCAGGGGCTAGGGCAGCCCCAGCATTTT; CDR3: CASSSPQGLGQPQHF
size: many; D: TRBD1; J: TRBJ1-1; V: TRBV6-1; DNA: TGTGCCAGCAGTATCCAGGGGGCGGGGACCACTGAAGCTTTCTTT; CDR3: CASSIQGAGTTEAFF
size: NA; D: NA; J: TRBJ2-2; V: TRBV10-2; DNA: TGCGCCAGCAGTGATCTCCCCCCCCGGGTCGGGGAGCTGTTTTTT; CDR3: CASSDLPPRVGELFF
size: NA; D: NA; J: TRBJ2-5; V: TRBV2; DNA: TGTGCCAGCAGGGAACATGAAGAGACCCAGTACTTC; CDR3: CASREHEETQYF
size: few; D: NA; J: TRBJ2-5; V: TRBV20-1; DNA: TGCAGTGCTAGACGAGCGGAGACCCAGTACTTC; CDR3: CSARRAETQYF
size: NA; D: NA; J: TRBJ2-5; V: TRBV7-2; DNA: TGTGCCAGCTCGACGGGGTACCAAGAGACCCAGTACTTC; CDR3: CASSTGYQETQYF
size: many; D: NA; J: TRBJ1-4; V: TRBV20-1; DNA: TGCAGTGCTAGAAGCTCAACTAATGAAAAACTGTTTTTT; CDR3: CSARSSTNEKLFF
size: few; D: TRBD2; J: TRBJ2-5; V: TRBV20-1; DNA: TGCAGTGCTGGGACTAGCGCGAAACAAGAGACCCAGTACTTC; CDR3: CSAGTSAKQETQYF
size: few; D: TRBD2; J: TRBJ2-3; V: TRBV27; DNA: TGTGCCAGCAGTTCACCCGGACTAGCTTCGGATACGCAGTATTTT; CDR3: CASSSPGLASDTQYF
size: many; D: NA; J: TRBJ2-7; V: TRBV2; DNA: TGTGCCAGCAGTGAACCCTACCGGGGGCAGTACTTC; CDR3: CASSEPYRGQYF
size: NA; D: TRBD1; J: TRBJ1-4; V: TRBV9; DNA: TGTGCCAGCAGTCGAACAGGGGGCCGCGAAAAACTGTTTTTT; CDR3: CASSRTGGREKLFF
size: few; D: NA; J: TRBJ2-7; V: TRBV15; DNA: TGTGCCACCAGCAGAGATTGGACAGTTCCGGACTTC; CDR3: CATSRDWTVPDF
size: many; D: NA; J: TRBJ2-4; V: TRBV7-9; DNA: TGTGCCAGCAGCTACCTTTTGCCTGGGGACATTCAGTACTTC; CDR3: CASSYLLPGDIQYF
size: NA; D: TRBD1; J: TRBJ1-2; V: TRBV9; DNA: TGTGCCAGCAGCGTAGAACAGGGGATTGGCTACACCTTC; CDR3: CASSVEQGIGYTF
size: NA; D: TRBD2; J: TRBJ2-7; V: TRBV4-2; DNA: TGTGCCAGCAGCCAGACGACTAGCGGGAGAGTGCGGGGCGAGCAGTACTTC; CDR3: CASSQTTSGRVRGEQYF
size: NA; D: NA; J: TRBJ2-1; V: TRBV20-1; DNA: TGCAGTGCTAGATCCCCAGTTCACAATGAGCAGTTCTTC; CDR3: CSARSPVHNEQFF
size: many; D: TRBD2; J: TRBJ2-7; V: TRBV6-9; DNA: TGTGCCAGCAGTTACGAGGCGGGAGTGGCCTACGAGCAGTACTTC; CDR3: CASSYEAGVAYEQYF
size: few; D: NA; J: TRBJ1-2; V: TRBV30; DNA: TGTGCCTGGAGGTCTGAGTGGATCTATGGCTACACCTTC; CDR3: CAWRSEWIYGYTF
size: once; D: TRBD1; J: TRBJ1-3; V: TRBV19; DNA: TGTGCCAGTAGTATTTCGGGACAGGCTTTCGTCTCTGGAAACACCATATATTTT; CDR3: CASSISGQAFVSGNTIYF
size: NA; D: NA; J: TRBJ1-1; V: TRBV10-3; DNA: TGTGCCACCCCTATAGTCCACAGGACCGAAAGTGGTTTCTTT; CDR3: CATPIVHRTESGFF
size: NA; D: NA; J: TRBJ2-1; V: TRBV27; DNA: TGTGCCAGCAGTAGTAGAACCAACAATGAGCAGTTCTTC; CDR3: CASSSRTNNEQFF
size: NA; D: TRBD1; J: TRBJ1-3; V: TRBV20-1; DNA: TGCAGTGCACCACAGGGGGCTGGAAACACCATATATTTT; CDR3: CSAPQGAGNTIYF
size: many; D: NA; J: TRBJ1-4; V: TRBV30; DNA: TGTGCCTGGACATGGTCTGCAACTAATGAAAAACTGTTTTTT; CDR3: CAWTWSATNEKLFF
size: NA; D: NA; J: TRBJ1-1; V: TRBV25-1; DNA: TGTGCCAGCAGTGGGCGTTGGCAGACGAACACTGAAGCTTTCTTT; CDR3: CASSGRWQTNTEAFF
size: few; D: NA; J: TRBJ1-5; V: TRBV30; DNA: TGTGCCTGGAGTTTTACAGGCTTAACGAGGCAGCCCCAGCATTTT; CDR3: CAWSFTGLTRQPQHF
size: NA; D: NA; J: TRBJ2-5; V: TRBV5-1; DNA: TGCGCCAGCAGCTTGCAGGCCGGAAAGCAAGAGACCCAGTACTTC; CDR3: CASSLQAGKQETQYF
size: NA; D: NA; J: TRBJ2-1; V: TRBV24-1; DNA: TGTGCCACCAGTGTTCCCTACGCGCCCCCGGGTCTTCGAAAGGATGAGCAGTTCTTC; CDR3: CATSVPYAPPGLRKDEQFF
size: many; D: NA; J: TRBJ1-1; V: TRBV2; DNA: TGTGCCAGCAGTGATACCGGCAGGGCCAACACTGAAGCTTTCTTT; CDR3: CASSDTGRANTEAFF
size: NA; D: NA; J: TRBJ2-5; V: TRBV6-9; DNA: TGTGCCAGCAGTTACCCGTCCCAAGAGACCCAGTACTTC; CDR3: CASSYPSQETQYF
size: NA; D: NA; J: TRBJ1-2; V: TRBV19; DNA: TGTGCCAGTAGTATATCCGGAGGGATAAGTGGCTACACCTTC; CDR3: CASSISGGISGYTF
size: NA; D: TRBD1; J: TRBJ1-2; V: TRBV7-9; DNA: TGTGCCAGCAGCTCCATTTCGGGACAGGCCTTGTTAGAGGGCTACACCTTC; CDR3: CASSSISGQALLEGYTF
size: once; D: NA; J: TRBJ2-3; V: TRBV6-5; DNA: TGTGCCAGCAGTTACTCAGGGAGTCCGACAGATACGCAGTATTTT; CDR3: CASSYSGSPTDTQYF
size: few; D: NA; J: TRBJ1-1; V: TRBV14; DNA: TGTGCCAGCAGCCAAGAGTATGGTAGCACTGAAGCTTTCTTT; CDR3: CASSQEYGSTEAFF
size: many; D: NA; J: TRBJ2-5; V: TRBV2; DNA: TGTGCCAGCGTGTACCAAGAGACCCAGTACTTC; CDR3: CASVYQETQYF
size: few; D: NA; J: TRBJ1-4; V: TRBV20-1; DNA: TGCAGTGCCTACAGGGCATCTAATGAAAAACTGTTTTTT; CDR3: CSAYRASNEKLFF
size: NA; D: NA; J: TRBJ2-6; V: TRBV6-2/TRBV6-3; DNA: TGTGCCAGCAGTTACTCGCAACGGACCTCTGGGGCCAACGTCCTGACTTTC; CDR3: CASSYSQRTSGANVLTF
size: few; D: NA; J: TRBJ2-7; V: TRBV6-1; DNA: TGTGCCAGCGGGTATCTCGGCCAGCAGTACTTC; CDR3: CASGYLGQQYF
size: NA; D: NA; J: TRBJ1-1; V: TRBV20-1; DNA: TGCAGTGCTAGAGTATCAGAATCTTACACTGAAGCTTTCTTT; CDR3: CSARVSESYTEAFF
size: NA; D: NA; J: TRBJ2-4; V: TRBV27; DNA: TGTGCCAGCAGTTCCTATCTAGCCAAAAACATTCAGTACTTC; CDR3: CASSSYLAKNIQYF
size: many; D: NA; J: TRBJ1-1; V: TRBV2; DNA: TGTGCCAGCAGTCCGGAGAAAAACACTGAAGCTTTCTTT; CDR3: CASSPEKNTEAFF
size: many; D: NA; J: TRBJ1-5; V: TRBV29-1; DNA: TGCAGCGTCGGGGATAGCAATCAGCCCCAGCATTTT; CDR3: CSVGDSNQPQHF
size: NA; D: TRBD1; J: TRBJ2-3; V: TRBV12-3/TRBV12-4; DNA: TGTGCCAGCAGGGAAGACAGGGCGGATACGCAGTATTTT; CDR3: CASREDRADTQYF
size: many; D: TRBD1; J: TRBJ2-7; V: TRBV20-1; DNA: TGCAGTGCTCCTTTAGACAGGGGGATCGACGAGCAGTACTTC; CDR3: CSAPLDRGIDEQYF
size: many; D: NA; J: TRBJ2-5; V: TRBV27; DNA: TGTGCCAGCAGTCCCTTGGGAAGCGTGCAAGAGACCCAGTACTTC; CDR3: CASSPLGSVQETQYF
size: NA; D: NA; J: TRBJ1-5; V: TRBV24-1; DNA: TGTGCCACCAGTGAAAGCGGGGGGCAGCCCCAGCATTTT; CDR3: CATSESGGQPQHF
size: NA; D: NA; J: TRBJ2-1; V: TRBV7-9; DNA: TGTGCCAGCAGCTTACCCCTCAACTACAATGAGCAGTTCTTC; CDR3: CASSLPLNYNEQFF
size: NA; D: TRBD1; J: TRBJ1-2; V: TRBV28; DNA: TGTGCCAGCAGTTTAGGGGGCGCAGGGGGCGGCTATGGCTACACCTTC; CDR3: CASSLGGAGGGYGYTF